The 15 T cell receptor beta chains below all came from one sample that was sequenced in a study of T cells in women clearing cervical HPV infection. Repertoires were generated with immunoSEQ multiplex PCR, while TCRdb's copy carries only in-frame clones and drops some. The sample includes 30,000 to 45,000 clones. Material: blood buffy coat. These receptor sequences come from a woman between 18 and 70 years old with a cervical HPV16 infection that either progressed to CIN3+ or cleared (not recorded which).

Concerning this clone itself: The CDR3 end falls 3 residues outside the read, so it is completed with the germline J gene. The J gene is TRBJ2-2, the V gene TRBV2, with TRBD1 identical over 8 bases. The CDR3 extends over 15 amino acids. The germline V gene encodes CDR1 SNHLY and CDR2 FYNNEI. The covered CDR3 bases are TGTGCCAGCAGTCGGGACAGGAGGATTAATTCACCG. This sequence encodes CASSRDRRINSP. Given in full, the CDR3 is CASSRDRRINSPLFF.

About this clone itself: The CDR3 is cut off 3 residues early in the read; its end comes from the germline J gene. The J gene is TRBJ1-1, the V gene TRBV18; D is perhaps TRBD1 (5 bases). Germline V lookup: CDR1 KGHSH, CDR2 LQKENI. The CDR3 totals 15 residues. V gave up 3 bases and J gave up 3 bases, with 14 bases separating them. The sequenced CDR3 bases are TGTGCCAGCTCACCTAACAGGCAACGATACACTGAA. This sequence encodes CASSPNRQRYTE. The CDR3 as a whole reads CASSPNRQRYTEAFF.

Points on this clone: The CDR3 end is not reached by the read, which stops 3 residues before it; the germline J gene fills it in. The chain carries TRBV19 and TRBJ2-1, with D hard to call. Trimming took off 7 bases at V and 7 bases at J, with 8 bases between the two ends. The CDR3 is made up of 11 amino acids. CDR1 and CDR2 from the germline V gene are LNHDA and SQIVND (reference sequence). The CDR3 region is CASTLRNEQFF. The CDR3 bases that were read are TGTGCCAGTACCCTGCGAAATGAG. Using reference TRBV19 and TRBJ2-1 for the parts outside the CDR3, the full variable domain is DGGITQSPKYLFRKEGQNVTLSCEQNLNHDAMYWYRQDPGQGLRLIYYSQIVNDFQKGDIAEGYSVSREKKESFPLTVTSAQKNPTAFYLCASTLRNEQFFGPGTRLTVL.

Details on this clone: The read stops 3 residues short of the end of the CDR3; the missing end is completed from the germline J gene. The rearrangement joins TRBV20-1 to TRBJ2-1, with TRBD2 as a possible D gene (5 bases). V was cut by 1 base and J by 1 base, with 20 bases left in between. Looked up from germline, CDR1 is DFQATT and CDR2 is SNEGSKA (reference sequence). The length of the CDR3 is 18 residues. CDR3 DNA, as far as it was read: TGCAGTGCTAGAGCCCCGAGTTGGGCTAGCTCGTCCTACAATGAG. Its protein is CSARAPSWASSSYNE. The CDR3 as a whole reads CSARAPSWASSSYNEQFF.

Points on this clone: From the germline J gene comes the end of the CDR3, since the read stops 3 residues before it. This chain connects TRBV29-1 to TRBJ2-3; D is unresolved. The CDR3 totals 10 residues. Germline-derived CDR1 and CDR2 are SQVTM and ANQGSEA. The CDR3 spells CSVAMSTQYF. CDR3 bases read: TGCAGCGTTGCCATGTCCACG.

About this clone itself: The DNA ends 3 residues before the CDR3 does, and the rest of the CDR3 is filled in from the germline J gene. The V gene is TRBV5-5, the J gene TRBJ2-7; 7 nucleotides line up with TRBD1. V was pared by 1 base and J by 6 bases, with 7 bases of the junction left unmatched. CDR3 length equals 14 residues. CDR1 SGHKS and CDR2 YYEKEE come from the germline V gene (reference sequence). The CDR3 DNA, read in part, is TGTGCCAGCAGCTTGTGGCCGACAGGGACCGAG. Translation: CASSLWPTGTE. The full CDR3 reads CASSLWPTGTEQYF.

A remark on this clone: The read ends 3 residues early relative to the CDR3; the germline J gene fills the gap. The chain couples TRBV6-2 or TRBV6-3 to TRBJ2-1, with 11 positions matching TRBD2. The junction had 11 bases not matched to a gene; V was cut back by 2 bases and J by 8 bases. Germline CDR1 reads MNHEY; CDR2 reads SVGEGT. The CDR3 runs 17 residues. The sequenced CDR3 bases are TGTGCCAGCAGTTACCGGGGTAGCGGGAGGGCCTTGGATGAG. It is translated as CASSYRGSGRALDE. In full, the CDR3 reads CASSYRGSGRALDEQFF.

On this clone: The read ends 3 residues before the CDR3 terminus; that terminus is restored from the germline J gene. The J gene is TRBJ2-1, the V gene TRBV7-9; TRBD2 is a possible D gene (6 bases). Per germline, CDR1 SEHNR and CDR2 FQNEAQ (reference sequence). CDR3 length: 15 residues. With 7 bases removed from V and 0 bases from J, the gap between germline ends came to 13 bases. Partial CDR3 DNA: TGTGCCAGCACCTCCTTGGACTACTCCTACAATGAG. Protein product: CASTSLDYSYNE. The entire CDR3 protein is CASTSLDYSYNEQFF.

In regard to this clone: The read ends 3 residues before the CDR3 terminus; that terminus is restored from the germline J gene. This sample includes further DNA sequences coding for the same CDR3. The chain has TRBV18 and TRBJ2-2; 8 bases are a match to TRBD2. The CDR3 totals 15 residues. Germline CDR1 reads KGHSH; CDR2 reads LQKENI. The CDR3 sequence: CASSPPGGGDEKLFF. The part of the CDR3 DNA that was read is TGTGCCAGCTCACCCCCGGGAGGGGGGGACGAAAAG.

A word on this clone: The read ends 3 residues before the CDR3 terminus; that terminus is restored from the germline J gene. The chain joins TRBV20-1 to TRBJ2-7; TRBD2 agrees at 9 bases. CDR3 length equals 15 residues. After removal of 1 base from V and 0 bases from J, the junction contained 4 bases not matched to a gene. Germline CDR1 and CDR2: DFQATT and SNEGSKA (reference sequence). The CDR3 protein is CSARASSGVSYEQYF. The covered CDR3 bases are TGCAGTGCTAGAGCGTCTAGCGGGGTCTCCTACGAG.

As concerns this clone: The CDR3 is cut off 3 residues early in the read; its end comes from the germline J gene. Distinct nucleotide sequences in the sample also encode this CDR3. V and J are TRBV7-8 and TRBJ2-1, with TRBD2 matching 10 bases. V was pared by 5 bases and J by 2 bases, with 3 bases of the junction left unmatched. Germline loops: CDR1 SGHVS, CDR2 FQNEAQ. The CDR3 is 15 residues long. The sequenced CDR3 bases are TGTGCCAGCAGCCAAACTAGCGGGGCCTACAATGAG. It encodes CASSQTSGAYNE. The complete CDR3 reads CASSQTSGAYNEQFF.

Here the CDR3 reads CASSIGGSSGQETQYF. The sequenced CDR3 bases are TGTGCCAGTAGTATAGGTGGTTCCAGCGGGCAAGAGACG. The rearrangement uses TRBV19 and TRBJ2-3; tentatively, D is TRBD2 (6 bases). The sequence runs out 3 residues before the end of the CDR3; the remainder is reconstructed from the germline J gene. The length of the CDR3 is 16 residues. Germline values: CDR1 LNHDA, CDR2 SQIVND (reference sequence).

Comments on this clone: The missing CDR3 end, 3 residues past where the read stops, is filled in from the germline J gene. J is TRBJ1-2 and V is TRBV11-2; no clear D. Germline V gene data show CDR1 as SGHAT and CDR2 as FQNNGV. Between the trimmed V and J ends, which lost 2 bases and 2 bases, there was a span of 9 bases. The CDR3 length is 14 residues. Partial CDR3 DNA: TGTGCCAGCAGCTTAAACGCGGAGAACTATGGC. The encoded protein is CASSLNAENYG. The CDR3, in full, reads CASSLNAENYGYTF.

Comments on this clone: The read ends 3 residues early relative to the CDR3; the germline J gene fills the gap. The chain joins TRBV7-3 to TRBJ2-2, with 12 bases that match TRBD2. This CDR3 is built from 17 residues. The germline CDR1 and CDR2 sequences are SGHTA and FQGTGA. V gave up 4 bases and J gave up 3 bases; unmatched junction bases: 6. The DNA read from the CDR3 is TGTGCCAGCAGCTCCCTAGCGGGGGGGAGGTACACCGGGGAG. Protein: CASSSLAGGRYTGE. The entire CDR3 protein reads CASSSLAGGRYTGELFF.

The DNA read from the CDR3 is TGTGCCAGCATCCGCGACAGGGGCGAAAACTATGGC. It specifies CASIRDRGENYG. The whole CDR3 sequence reads CASIRDRGENYGYTF. The chain joins TRBV2 to TRBJ1-2, with 8 bases lining up with TRBD1. The CDR3 goes on 3 residues after the read ends, and that part is filled in from the germline J gene. CDR1 and CDR2 (germline): SNHLY, FYNNEI. There are 15 residues in the CDR3. Trimming cost V 7 bases and J 2 bases; bases outside gene matches: 9. Supplemented by reference TRBV2 and TRBJ1-2, the full variable domain reads EPEVTQTPSHQVTQMGQEVILRCVPISNHLYFYWYRQILGQKVEFLVSFYNNEISEKSEIFDDQFSVERPDGSNFTLKIRSTKLEDSAMYFCASIRDRGENYGYTFGSGTRLTVV.